The 25 T cell receptor beta chains below were found in one sample sequenced in a study of early T cells in non-severe SARS-CoV-2 infection. Using its own MiXCR run on the 5' RACE reads, TCRdb lists one record per CDR3 protein. The sample holds roughly 64,000 distinct CDR3 sequences; roughly 10% are singletons and the top ten take nearly 3%. The material sequenced was whole blood, taken at baseline. The receptor source for this set is an adult who was a healthcare worker with PCR-confirmed SARS-CoV-2 infection or an uninfected control (not recorded which).

This clonotype has a handful of counts. V gene TRBV5-4 combines with J gene TRBJ2-1; 14 bases fit TRBD2. The CDR3 is made up of 18 amino acids. J was trimmed by 7 bases and V by 4 bases; bases with no gene match: 13. Germline values: CDR1 SGHNT, CDR2 YYREEE (reference sequence). Written as DNA, the CDR3 is TGTGCCAGCAGCCAACCCCCGGGACTAGCGGGGGAAGAAAATGAGCAGTTCTTC. This encodes CASSQPPGLAGEENEQFF.

This clonotype was seen many times. This sequence joins TRBV2 and TRBJ1-1; D is unresolved. This CDR3 is built from 11 residues. V was pared by 7 bases and J by 4 bases, with 7 bases between. Looked up from germline, CDR1 is SNHLY and CDR2 is FYNNEI. The chain's CDR3 is CASTRATEAFF. The CDR3, as DNA: TGTGCCAGCACCCGAGCCACTGAAGCTTTCTTT.

This clonotype was recorded at least ten times. The chain links TRBV2 to TRBJ1-4; D remains unclear. The V end was cut by 2 bases, the J end by 5 bases, with 12 bases between. Germline V gives CDR1 SNHLY, CDR2 FYNNEI. CDR3 size: 15 residues. CDR3 region: CASSERVSPNEKLFF. The CDR3 region has the DNA TGTGCCAGCAGTGAAAGGGTCTCACCGAATGAAAAACTGTTTTTT.

This clonotype was seen only a few times. This sequence joins TRBV13 and TRBJ2-6; D remains unclear. CDR1 is PRHDT, CDR2 FYEKMQ, per germline (reference sequence). Trimming shortened V by 3 bases and J by 4 bases, and 13 bases separated the two germline ends. CDR3 length equals 16 residues. For the CDR3, the DNA is TGTGCCAGCAGCTTCCGACACCTTAAAGGGGCCAACGTCCTGACTTTC. Protein: CASSFRHLKGANVLTF.

The chain carries TRBV3-1 and TRBJ1-1; D not resolved. The CDR3 consists of 14 residues. Trimming left V 1 base short and J 8 bases short, with 14 bases between. CDR1 is LGHDT, CDR2 YNNKEL, per germline (reference sequence). The CDR3 reads CASSQGWTQAEAFF. CDR3 in DNA: TGTGCCAGCAGCCAAGGTTGGACCCAAGCCGAAGCTTTCTTT.

This clonotype occurred many times. The chain links TRBV18 to TRBJ2-1, with 9 bases aligning to TRBD1. This CDR3 contains 15 residues. CDR1 and CDR2 (germline): KGHSH, LQKENI. The junction had 9 bases not matched to a gene; V was cut back by 5 bases and J by 7 bases. The CDR3 is CASSSRTGAGNEQFF. In nucleotides, the CDR3 is TGTGCCAGCTCATCTCGGACAGGGGCGGGAAATGAGCAGTTCTTC.

In this sample, this clonotype turned up many times. The chain combines TRBV6-5 with TRBJ2-5; 9 positions match TRBD2. J lost 5 bases, V lost 3 bases, and 13 bases had no gene match. The germline CDR1 and CDR2 sequences are MNHEY and SVGAGI. The length of the CDR3 is 17 residues. The CDR3 DNA reads TGTGCCAGCAGTTATTTCGGGGTTGCGGGGGGGCTTGAGACCCAGTACTTC. Translated: CASSYFGVAGGLETQYF.

This clonotype has just a few counts. The DNA for the CDR3 is TGTGCCAGCAGTTCAAAGGAAAGGAACACTGAAGCTTTCTTT. This translates into CASSSKERNTEAFF. This chain joins TRBV6-6 and TRBJ1-1; D is unresolved. V lost 4 bases and J lost 1, with 10 bases in between. Germline values: CDR1 MNHNY, CDR2 SVGAGI (reference sequence). The CDR3 runs to 14 residues.

As to this clonotype: This may come from a read error, since a much larger clone is one base off. The rearrangement links TRBV28 to TRBJ1-1; D not resolved. The V and J ends lost 6 bases and 0 bases respectively, with 8 bases between them. The CDR3 extends over 13 amino acids. Germline V gene lookup returns CDR1 MDHEN and CDR2 SYDVKM. The CDR3 coding sequence is TGTGCCAGCAGACGGACGGTGAACACTGAAGCTTTCTTT. Its protein product is CASRRTVNTEAFF.

The V gene is TRBV19, the J gene TRBJ1-4; the match to TRBD1 covers 11 bases. Germline V CDR1 and CDR2: LNHDA, SQIVND (reference sequence). V was clipped by 7 bases and J by 7 bases; unmatched bases: 8. The CDR3 has 15 residues. The CDR3 DNA sequence: TGTGCCAGTAACCTTGGACAGGGGGCAACTGAAAAACTGTTTTTT. Amino acid sequence: CASNLGQGATEKLFF.

This chain links TRBV7-2 with TRBJ1-5; D not certain. This CDR3 region has 14 residues. V was clipped by 3 bases and J by 4 bases, with 10 bases between them. Looked up from germline, CDR1 is SGHTA and CDR2 is FQGNSA. The DNA of the CDR3 is TGTGCCAGCAGCTTTGGAGGGATTAATCAGCCCCAGCATTTT. This translates into CASSFGGINQPQHF.

The chain joins TRBV20-1 to TRBJ1-1; no firm D call. Germline loops: CDR1 DFQATT, CDR2 SNEGSKA (reference sequence). Between the trimmed V and J ends, which lost 2 bases and 0 bases, there was a span of 7 bases. There are 13 residues in the CDR3. This CDR3 is CSARRPVNTEAFF. In DNA form, the CDR3 reads TGCAGTGCTAGACGGCCCGTGAACACTGAAGCTTTCTTT.

The chain has TRBV18 and TRBJ2-6, with D hard to call. V shed 3 bases and J shed 0 bases, with 15 bases lying between them. The CDR3 totals 18 residues. Germline V gives CDR1 KGHSH, CDR2 LQKENI. The CDR3 region has the DNA TGTGCCAGCTCACCCCCCCCGGCGCCGCTCTCTGGGGCCAACGTCCTGACTTTC. Protein product: CASSPPPAPLSGANVLTF.

This clonotype was observed a handful of times. This sequence joins TRBV27 and TRBJ1-1, with 7 positions matching TRBD1. Germline loops: CDR1 MNHEY, CDR2 SMNVEV (reference sequence). V lost 4 bases to trimming and J lost 4 bases; unmatched junction nucleotides: 6. The CDR3 totals 14 residues. The CDR3 region has the DNA TGTGCCAGCAGTTCGACAGGGAGCGGCACTGAAGCTTTCTTT. It is translated as CASSSTGSGTEAFF.

The rearrangement links TRBV27 to TRBJ1-1; a possible D gene is TRBD1 (5 bases). Trimming stripped 2 bases from V and 1 base from J, with 14 bases between. CDR1 and CDR2 (germline): MNHEY, SMNVEV (reference sequence). The CDR3 is made up of 16 amino acids. The CDR3 region has the DNA TGTGCCAGCAGTTTAATGGGGCCCGCCTCGAACACTGAAGCTTTCTTT. It codes for CASSLMGPASNTEAFF.

This clonotype was observed a handful of times. This chain joins TRBV5-6 and TRBJ1-4; D remains ambiguous. Germline V lookup: CDR1 SGHDT, CDR2 YYEEEE. Deletions cut 4 bases from V and 0 bases from J, with 4 bases between. CDR3 length equals 13 residues. The CDR3 region has the DNA TGTGCCAGCAGCCAAACAACTAATGAAAAACTGTTTTTT. Its translation is CASSQTTNEKLFF.

In its sample, this clonotype was seen a few times. This CDR3 is CASSFGVLYGYTF. For the CDR3, the DNA is TGTGCCAGCAGTTTCGGGGTTCTCTATGGCTACACCTTC. V gene TRBV27 combines with J gene TRBJ1-2, with no clear D. Germline V gives CDR1 MNHEY, CDR2 SMNVEV (reference sequence). V lost 3 bases and J 4 bases, leaving 9 bases between the germline ends. The CDR3 extends over 13 amino acids.

The rearrangement uses TRBV29-1 and TRBJ2-5; 8 nucleotides line up with TRBD2. Germline assignment: CDR1 SQVTM and CDR2 ANQGSEA. This CDR3 comprises 14 residues. Trimming cost V 5 bases and J 1 base; bases outside gene matches: 6. The CDR3 region is CSVLGGGPQETQYF. CDR3 DNA: TGCAGCGTTCTAGGCGGGGGGCCCCAAGAGACCCAGTACTTC.

The chain carries TRBV24-1 and TRBJ2-3; the match to TRBD1 covers 9 bases. The germline gives CDR1 KGHDR, CDR2 SFDVKD. After removal of 3 bases from V and 1 base from J, the junction contained 7 bases not matched to a gene. The CDR3 runs 17 residues. The CDR3 region is CATSDPRDRAGTDTQYF. For the CDR3, the DNA is TGTGCCACCAGTGATCCCCGGGACAGGGCGGGCACAGATACGCAGTATTTT.

This clonotype showed up just a few times. The rearrangement links TRBV4-3 to TRBJ1-1; D is perhaps TRBD1 (6 bases). The V gene's germline CDR1 is LGHNA and CDR2 YSLEER. Trimming removed 1 base from V and 5 bases from J, with 14 bases in between. The CDR3 consists of 15 residues. The CDR3 here is CASSQGRGGDTEAFF. The CDR3 DNA reads TGCGCCAGCAGCCAAGGGAGAGGGGGGGATACTGAAGCTTTCTTT.

V gene TRBV6-5 combines with J gene TRBJ1-1; TRBD1 matches 7 bases. Germline V CDR1 and CDR2: MNHEY, SVGAGI. The CDR3 sequence is 13 residues long. Losses at the gene ends were 5 bases for V and 5 bases for J; bases not matched to a gene: 5. Written as DNA, the CDR3 is TGTGCCAGCAGTGGAATACAGGGGACTGAAGCTTTCTTT. This encodes CASSGIQGTEAFF.

In this sample, this clonotype turned up a few times. The CDR3 region is CASSFSREHEQFF. As DNA, the CDR3 is TGTGCCAGCAGCTTTAGCAGGGAACATGAGCAGTTCTTC. V and J are TRBV7-2 and TRBJ2-1; D is possibly TRBD1 (5 bases). The CDR3 is made up of 13 amino acids. The V end was cut by 3 bases, the J end by 8 bases, with 11 bases between. Germline CDR1 reads SGHTA; CDR2 reads FQGNSA. Supplemented by reference TRBV7-2 and TRBJ2-1, the full variable domain reads GAGVSQSPSNKVTEKGKDVELRCDPISGHTALYWYRQSLGQGLEFLIYFQGNSAPDKSGLPSDRFSAERTGGSVSTLTIQRTQQEDSAVYLCASSFSREHEQFFGPGTRLTVL.

Comment on this clonotype: One base separates it from a far larger clone, so it is likely a read error. The rearrangement links TRBV11-2 to TRBJ2-1; maybe TRBD2 (5 bases). Near its end, the DNA agrees better with TRBJ2-7, so the J call may be wrong. Germline V lookup: CDR1 SGHAT, CDR2 FQNNGV. The CDR3 extends over 12 amino acids. The chain's CDR3 is CASNLTRNEQYF. CDR3 nucleotides: TGTGCCAGCAACCTTACTAGGAACGAGCAGTACTTC.

This clonotype has more than one count but fewer than ten. The V call is TRBV12-3 or TRBV12-4, the J call TRBJ2-3; D is undetermined. CDR3 size: 18 residues. V shed 6 bases and J shed 0 bases, with 22 bases lying between them. This chain's CDR3 is CASSLGGPGATSTDTQYF. CDR3 sequence (DNA): TGTGCCAGCAGCCTCGGTGGCCCAGGCGCAACTAGCACAGATACGCAGTATTTT.

This clonotype was observed at least ten times. This chain joins TRBV27 and TRBJ1-1; D unclear. Trimming left V 5 bases short and J 2 bases short, with 15 bases between. The CDR3 loop spans 15 amino acids. CDR1 is MNHEY and CDR2 is SMNVEV in the germline V gene (reference sequence). The chain's CDR3 is CASSPRQTGNTEAFF. Written as DNA, the CDR3 is TGTGCCAGCAGTCCTAGGCAGACGGGAAACACTGAAGCTTTCTTT.